A selection of T cell receptor beta chains follows, all from one sample in a study of T-cell reconstitution after alpha-beta-depleted transplantation in children. Via MiXCR, TCRdb re-called the PCR reads, giving one row per CDR3 protein. The sample includes 800,000 to 1,000,000 distinct CDR3 sequences, less than 30% of them seen just once. The material sequenced was PBMCs, mostly from graft donor cells, taken 360 days after TCRalphabeta/CD19-depleted stem cell transplant. The receptors here all came from a boy younger than two who had a stem cell transplant for SCID, so the T cells may come from the graft donor. Each CDR3 is given with its conserved first and last residue. Each record gives: clone size, D gene, V gene, J gene, CDR3 protein, CDR3 DNA. A D gene is named only where the DNA matches it firmly. Clone size is shown for a subset of rows, as once, few, many or a class of expanded clone.

size: few
D: TRBD1
V: TRBV5-1
J: TRBJ2-3
CDR3: CASSGGTGGRDTQYF
DNA: TGCGCCAGCAGCGGTGGGACAGGGGGTCGGGATACGCAGTATTTT

size: few
D: NA
V: TRBV7-2
J: TRBJ1-1
CDR3: CASSLSKTGTEAFF
DNA: TGTGCCAGCAGCTTATCCAAAACGGGGACTGAAGCTTTCTTT

size: few
D: TRBD2
V: TRBV7-9
J: TRBJ2-3
CDR3: CASSSPSGGPSTDTQYF
DNA: TGTGCCAGCAGCTCGCCTAGCGGGGGCCCTAGCACAGATACGCAGTATTTT

size: NA
D: TRBD2
V: TRBV12-3/TRBV12-4
J: TRBJ2-1
CDR3: CASSRGTSGARGNEQFF
DNA: TGTGCCAGCAGCCGCGGGACTAGCGGGGCCAGGGGCAATGAGCAGTTCTTC

size: once
D: TRBD2
V: TRBV20-1
J: TRBJ2-3
CDR3: CSALLAGTSTDTQYF
DNA: TGCAGTGCTTTACTAGCGGGGACTAGCACAGATACGCAGTATTTT

size: many
D: TRBD2
V: TRBV29-1
J: TRBJ2-3
CDR3: CSVWTSGYTDTQYF
DNA: TGCAGCGTTTGGACTAGCGGGTACACAGATACGCAGTATTTT

size: NA
D: TRBD1
V: TRBV27
J: TRBJ2-4
CDR3: CASSPAGQGKNIQYF
DNA: TGTGCCAGCAGTCCCGCGGGACAGGGCAAAAACATTCAGTACTTC

size: NA
D: NA
V: TRBV28
J: TRBJ2-7
CDR3: CATRPGVTYEQYF
DNA: TGTGCCACCCGTCCAGGGGTGACCTACGAGCAGTACTTC

size: few
D: NA
V: TRBV7-2
J: TRBJ1-1
CDR3: CASSRVWMNTEAFF
DNA: TGTGCCAGCAGCCGGGTGTGGATGAACACTGAAGCTTTCTTT

size: few
D: TRBD2
V: TRBV10-3
J: TRBJ2-3
CDR3: CAISLAGGTDTQYF
DNA: TGTGCCATCAGCCTAGCGGGGGGCACAGATACGCAGTATTTT

size: few
D: NA
V: TRBV4-1
J: TRBJ2-3
CDR3: CASRLDSGTDTQYF
DNA: TGCGCCAGCCGTCTCGATTCGGGGACAGATACGCAGTATTTT

size: few
D: TRBD2
V: TRBV9
J: TRBJ2-5
CDR3: CASSTRIAGKQETQYF
DNA: TGTGCCAGCAGCACTAGGATAGCGGGGAAGCAAGAGACCCAGTACTTC

size: NA
D: NA
V: TRBV4-3
J: TRBJ1-1
CDR3: CASSQDLEGSEAFF
DNA: TGCGCCAGCAGCCAAGATCTCGAGGGATCTGAAGCTTTCTTT

size: few
D: TRBD2
V: TRBV2
J: TRBJ2-5
CDR3: CASKRGPETQYF
DNA: TGTGCCAGCAAGCGGGGGCCGGAGACCCAGTACTTC

size: NA
D: TRBD2
V: TRBV6-2/TRBV6-3
J: TRBJ2-5
CDR3: CASRKISGARETQYF
DNA: TGTGCCAGCAGAAAAATTAGCGGGGCTAGGGAGACCCAGTACTTC

size: few
D: NA
V: TRBV6-5
J: TRBJ2-5
CDR3: CASSYWKRGETQYF
DNA: TGTGCCAGCAGTTACTGGAAGCGAGGGGAGACCCAGTACTTC

size: NA
D: TRBD1
V: TRBV29-1
J: TRBJ1-1
CDR3: CSGGQVHTEAFF
DNA: TGCAGCGGGGGACAGGTACACACTGAAGCTTTCTTT

size: few
D: TRBD1
V: TRBV6-2/TRBV6-3
J: TRBJ2-7
CDR3: CASSTYGQGYEQYF
DNA: TGTGCCAGCAGTACCTACGGACAGGGCTACGAGCAGTACTTC

size: few
D: NA
V: TRBV5-1
J: TRBJ2-1
CDR3: CASRRFRAGRRSYNEQFF
DNA: TGCGCCAGCAGAAGGTTCCGCGCGGGAAGAAGGTCCTACAATGAGCAGTTCTTC

size: NA
D: NA
V: TRBV12-3/TRBV12-4
J: TRBJ2-2
CDR3: CASSTGFTGELFF
DNA: TGTGCCAGCAGTACAGGGTTCACCGGGGAGCTGTTTTTT

size: NA
D: TRBD1
V: TRBV20-1
J: TRBJ1-2
CDR3: CSASHRGLDGYTF
DNA: TGCAGTGCTAGCCACAGGGGATTAGATGGCTACACCTTC

size: few
D: NA
V: TRBV29-1
J: TRBJ2-7
CDR3: CSVGGVGEAQYF
DNA: TGCAGCGTTGGGGGAGTCGGGGAGGCGCAGTACTTC

size: NA
D: TRBD2
V: TRBV20-1
J: TRBJ2-1
CDR3: CSARAGGPHEQFF
DNA: TGCAGTGCTAGGGCGGGGGGGCCTCATGAGCAGTTCTTC

size: NA
D: NA
V: TRBV5-1
J: TRBJ1-1
CDR3: CASKGQGETEAFF
DNA: TGCGCCAGCAAAGGGCAGGGCGAGACTGAAGCTTTCTTT

size: NA
D: NA
V: TRBV5-1
J: TRBJ2-3
CDR3: CASSPGWAGRLTDTQYF
DNA: TGCGCCAGCAGCCCTGGTTGGGCAGGACGTCTCACAGATACGCAGTATTTT

size: once
D: TRBD1
V: TRBV18
J: TRBJ2-5
CDR3: CASSPSQGQETQYF
DNA: TGTGCCAGCTCACCATCACAGGGGCAAGAGACCCAGTACTTC

size: few
D: NA
V: TRBV9
J: TRBJ2-3
CDR3: CASSVASSTDTQYF
DNA: TGTGCCAGCAGCGTAGCTTCTAGCACAGATACGCAGTATTTT

size: NA
D: NA
V: TRBV20-1
J: TRBJ1-2
CDR3: CSARGGLYGYTF
DNA: TGCAGTGCTAGGGGGGGGCTCTATGGCTACACCTTC

size: NA
D: NA
V: TRBV7-9
J: TRBJ1-1
CDR3: CASSLGQVWTEAFF
DNA: TGTGCCAGCAGCTTAGGTCAGGTCTGGACTGAAGCTTTCTTT

size: NA
D: NA
V: TRBV15
J: TRBJ2-2
CDR3: CATLKGPRNTGELFF
DNA: TGTGCCACCCTCAAGGGACCGCGGAACACCGGGGAGCTGTTTTTT

size: few
D: TRBD1
V: TRBV5-6
J: TRBJ1-2
CDR3: CASSPIDRGNYGYTF
DNA: TGTGCCAGCAGCCCAATTGACAGGGGAAACTATGGCTACACCTTC

size: few
D: TRBD2
V: TRBV20-1
J: TRBJ2-1
CDR3: CSAGLSRGTYNEQFF
DNA: TGCAGTGCTGGACTTTCGCGGGGGACGTACAATGAGCAGTTCTTC

size: few
D: NA
V: TRBV28
J: TRBJ2-2
CDR3: CASSPRTEITGELFF
DNA: TGTGCCAGCAGCCCACGGACAGAGATCACCGGGGAGCTGTTTTTT

size: few
D: NA
V: TRBV10-3
J: TRBJ2-7
CDR3: CAISDFQFEQYF
DNA: TGTGCCATCAGCGATTTTCAGTTCGAGCAGTACTTC

size: NA
D: NA
V: TRBV7-3
J: TRBJ2-3
CDR3: CASSLRAIGDTQYF
DNA: TGTGCCAGCAGCTTACGGGCTATCGGGGATACGCAGTATTTT

size: NA
D: NA
V: TRBV12-3/TRBV12-4
J: TRBJ2-1
CDR3: CASQGHGWPEQFF
DNA: TGTGCCAGTCAGGGTCATGGGTGGCCTGAGCAGTTCTTC

size: NA
D: TRBD1
V: TRBV12-3/TRBV12-4
J: TRBJ2-3
CDR3: CASRGDRGWTDTQYF
DNA: TGTGCCAGCAGAGGGGACAGGGGTTGGACAGATACGCAGTATTTT

size: NA
D: TRBD1
V: TRBV7-2
J: TRBJ2-1
CDR3: CASSYRDRLDNEQFF
DNA: TGTGCCAGCAGCTACCGGGACAGGTTGGACAATGAGCAGTTCTTC

size: NA
D: NA
V: TRBV11-1
J: TRBJ2-7
CDR3: CASSPTGSYYEQYF
DNA: TGTGCCAGCAGCCCCACAGGGTCTTACTACGAGCAGTACTTC

size: few
D: NA
V: TRBV5-5
J: TRBJ2-1
CDR3: CASSIVGPNEQFF
DNA: TGTGCCAGCAGTATTGTGGGGCCCAATGAGCAGTTCTTC

size: NA
D: NA
V: TRBV5-1
J: TRBJ2-5
CDR3: CASSLGGPPFQETQYF
DNA: TGCGCCAGCAGCTTGGGGGGACCCCCTTTCCAAGAGACCCAGTACTTC

size: NA
D: TRBD2
V: TRBV7-7
J: TRBJ2-3
CDR3: CASSAPRPLAGGRCSDTQYF
DNA: TGTGCCAGCAGCGCACCTCGCCCACTAGCGGGGGGACGATGCTCAGATACGCAGTATTTT

size: few
D: NA
V: TRBV28
J: TRBJ1-5
CDR3: CASSLTRQDNQPQHF
DNA: TGTGCCAGCAGTTTAACGCGACAGGACAATCAGCCCCAGCATTTT

size: NA
D: TRBD2
V: TRBV5-1
J: TRBJ2-3
CDR3: CASSSWTSGETDTQYF
DNA: TGCGCCAGCAGCTCCTGGACTAGCGGGGAAACAGATACGCAGTATTTT

size: few
D: NA
V: TRBV6-5
J: TRBJ1-1
CDR3: CASSYSGWKEAFF
DNA: TGTGCCAGCAGTTACTCAGGGTGGAAGGAAGCTTTCTTT

size: NA
D: NA
V: TRBV10-3
J: TRBJ1-3
CDR3: CAISESTGAASGNTIYF
DNA: TGTGCCATCAGTGAGTCGACCGGGGCGGCGTCCGGAAACACCATATATTTT

size: few
D: NA
V: TRBV4-3
J: TRBJ2-1
CDR3: CASSQDGQFYNEQFF
DNA: TGCGCCAGCAGCCAAGATGGGCAGTTCTACAATGAGCAGTTCTTC